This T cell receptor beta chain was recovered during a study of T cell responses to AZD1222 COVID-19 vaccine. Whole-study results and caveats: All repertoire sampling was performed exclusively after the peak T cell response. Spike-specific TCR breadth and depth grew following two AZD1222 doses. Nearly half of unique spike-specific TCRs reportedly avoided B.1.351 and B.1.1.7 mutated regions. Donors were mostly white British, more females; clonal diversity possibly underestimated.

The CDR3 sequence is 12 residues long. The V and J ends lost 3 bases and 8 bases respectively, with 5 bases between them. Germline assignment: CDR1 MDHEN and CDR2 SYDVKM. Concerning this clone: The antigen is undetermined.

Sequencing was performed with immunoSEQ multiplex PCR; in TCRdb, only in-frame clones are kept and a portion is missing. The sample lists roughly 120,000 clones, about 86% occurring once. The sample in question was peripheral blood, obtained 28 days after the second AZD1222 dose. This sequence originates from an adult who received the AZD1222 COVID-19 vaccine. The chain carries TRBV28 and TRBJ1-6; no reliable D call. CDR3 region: CASSFSHSPLHF. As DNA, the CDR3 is TGTGCCAGCAGTTTCTCACATTCACCCCTCCACTTT.